This T cell receptor (beta chain) was sequenced during a study of cytomegalovirus exposure and HLA in healthy donors. CDR1 and CDR2 (germline): GTSNPN, SVGIG (reference sequence). The CDR3 is made up of 14 amino acids. With V trimmed by 2 bases and J by 3 bases, 6 bases remained unmatched. These donors, healthy bone marrow donors, were studied. Researchers ran the PCR with 60 Vbeta and 13 Jbeta primers. Sequenced by immunoSEQ multiplex PCR; TCRdb stores in-frame clones only, minus some. The profile shows about 150,000 clones, 80% to 85% of them singletons. Findings of the study overall: Immune exposure was documented only through CMV serostatus. When analyzed later, a missense DCLRE1C variant was found to be linked to TCR beta V- and J-gene trimming.

On this clone itself: Its specificity is not known.

The V and J genes are TRBV30 and TRBJ1-2, with 7 bases lining up with TRBD1. Input material: PBMCs. The clonotype originates from a woman in her 50s in good health and CMV-seropositive. Here the CDR3 reads CAWSTRDSYYGYTF. As DNA, the CDR3 is TGTGCCTGGAGTACCCGGGACAGTTACTATGGCTACACCTTC.